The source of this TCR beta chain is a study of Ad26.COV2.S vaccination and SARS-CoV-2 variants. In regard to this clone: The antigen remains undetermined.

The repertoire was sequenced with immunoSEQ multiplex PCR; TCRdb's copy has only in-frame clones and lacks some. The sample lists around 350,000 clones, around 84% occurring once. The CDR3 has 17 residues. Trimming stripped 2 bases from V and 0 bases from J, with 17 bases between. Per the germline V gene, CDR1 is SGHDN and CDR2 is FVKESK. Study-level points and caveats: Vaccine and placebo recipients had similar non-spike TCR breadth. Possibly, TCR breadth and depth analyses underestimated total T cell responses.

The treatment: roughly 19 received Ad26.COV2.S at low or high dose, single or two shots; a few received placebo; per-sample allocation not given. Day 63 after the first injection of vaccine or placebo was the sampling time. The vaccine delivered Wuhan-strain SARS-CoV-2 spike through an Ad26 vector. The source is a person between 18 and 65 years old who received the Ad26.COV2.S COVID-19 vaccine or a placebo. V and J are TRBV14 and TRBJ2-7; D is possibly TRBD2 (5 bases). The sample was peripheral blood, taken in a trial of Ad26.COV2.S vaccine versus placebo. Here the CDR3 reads CASSQRSGTGSSYEQYF. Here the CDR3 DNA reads TGTGCCAGCAGCCAAAGGTCCGGCACGGGGAGCTCCTACGAGCAGTACTTC.